Listed below are T cell receptor beta chains from one sample, sequenced in a study of cytomegalovirus exposure and HLA in healthy donors. Libraries were prepared by immunoSEQ multiplex PCR; TCRdb keeps only in-frame clonotypes and omits some of them. The sample lists over 200,000 clones; around 76% were seen once. Sequencing was done on a sample of PBMCs. Source of these receptors: a woman in her 40s in good health and CMV-seropositive. The CDR3 runs from the conserved cysteine through the conserved F or W. D genes are given only for firm matches. Rows give clone size only sometimes, using once, few, many, or a class for an expanded clone.

TRBV7-2	-	TRBJ2-6	TRBD1	CASSPGTGRSGANVLTF	TGTGCCAGCAGCCCTGGGACAGGGCGATCTGGGGCCAACGTCCTGACTTTC
TRBV9	-	TRBJ1-1	-	CASSASGGANTEAFF	TGTGCCAGCAGCGCATCGGGTGGAGCGAACACTGAAGCTTTCTTT
TRBV7-2	-	TRBJ1-1	-	CASSLAPEVGEAFF	TGTGCCAGCAGCTTAGCCCCGGAGGTCGGTGAAGCTTTCTTT
TRBV6-1	-	TRBJ1-2	-	CASSGPGTPGYGYTF	TGTGCCAGCAGTGGACCGGGCACCCCAGGGTATGGCTACACCTTC
TRBV19	-	TRBJ1-2	TRBD1	CASSIRAGGNYGYTF	TGTGCCAGTAGTATAAGGGCAGGGGGCAACTATGGCTACACCTTC
TRBV5-1	-	TRBJ2-1	TRBD2	CASSLEGTSNNEQFF	TGCGCCAGCAGCTTGGAGGGGACTAGCAACAATGAGCAGTTCTTC
TRBV9	-	TRBJ1-1	-	CASSPHLGENTEAFF	TGTGCCAGCAGCCCGCACCTGGGCGAAAACACTGAAGCTTTCTTT
TRBV4-1	-	TRBJ1-5	-	CASSQAQGRGINQPQHF	TGCGCCAGCAGCCAAGCGCAGGGTAGGGGAATTAATCAGCCCCAGCATTTT
TRBV7-9	-	TRBJ1-4	-	CSSSLAEGFEKLFF	TGTTCCAGCAGCTTAGCTGAGGGATTCGAAAAACTGTTTTTT
TRBV28	-	TRBJ1-1	-	CASSPIWGANTEAFF	TGTGCCAGCAGCCCAATCTGGGGCGCGAACACTGAAGCTTTCTTT
TRBV6-6	-	TRBJ1-6	-	CASIQSNNSPLHF	TGTGCCAGTATACAGAGTAATAATTCACCCCTCCACTTT
TRBV10-3	-	TRBJ2-7	TRBD1	CAISEEDRGSYEQYF	TGTGCCATCAGTGAGGAGGACAGGGGTTCCTACGAGCAGTACTTC
TRBV18	-	TRBJ2-2	TRBD2	CASSTDQAGASDAGELFF	TGTGCCAGCTCAACTGATCAAGCGGGGGCCTCTGATGCCGGGGAGCTGTTTTTT
TRBV7-3	-	TRBJ2-3	-	CASSWSGGGDTQYF	TGTGCCAGCAGCTGGAGTGGCGGCGGAGATACGCAGTATTTT
TRBV7-9	-	TRBJ1-1	-	CASRRPRTEAFF	TGTGCCAGCAGACGTCCGCGGACTGAAGCTTTCTTT
TRBV14	-	TRBJ2-7	-	CASSQAFGQLRKQYF	TGTGCCAGCAGCCAAGCGTTCGGACAGCTTAGGAAGCAGTACTTC
TRBV6-5	-	TRBJ2-7	TRBD1	CASSWTGGPYEQYF	TGTGCCAGCAGTTGGACAGGGGGCCCCTACGAGCAGTACTTC
TRBV11-2	-	TRBJ2-1	TRBD2	CASSLALAGGEGQFF	TGTGCCAGCAGCTTAGCACTAGCGGGGGGGGAGGGGCAGTTCTTC
TRBV9	-	TRBJ1-6	-	CASSVDDSYSPLHF	TGTGCCAGCAGCGTAGACGACAGTTATTCACCCCTCCACTTT
TRBV5-6	-	TRBJ1-5	-	CASSVHQRGQGTPQPQHF	TGTGCCAGCAGCGTTCATCAGCGGGGCCAGGGGACCCCTCAGCCCCAGCATTTT
TRBV7-5	-	TRBJ2-1	-	CVRSPPGRTRINEQFF	TGTGTCAGAAGCCCACCTGGGAGGACTAGAATCAATGAGCAGTTCTTC
TRBV7-9	-	TRBJ1-1	-	CASGRAGLTEAFF	TGTGCCAGCGGTCGTGCAGGCTTGACTGAAGCTTTCTTT
TRBV27	few	TRBJ2-3	-	CASSLYRGSTDTQYF	TGTGCCAGCAGTTTATATCGAGGGAGCACAGATACGCAGTATTTT
TRBV7-9	-	TRBJ1-1	-	CASSLEGRGNTEAFF	TGTGCCAGCAGCTTGGAAGGCAGGGGAAACACTGAAGCTTTCTTT
TRBV2	-	TRBJ1-2	-	CASSDKGFSNYGYTF	TGTGCCAGCAGTGATAAGGGGTTTTCTAACTATGGCTACACCTTC
TRBV5-1	-	TRBJ2-7	TRBD2	CASTGTSGYEQHF	TGCGCCAGTACCGGGACTAGCGGGTACGAGCAGCACTTC
TRBV29-1	few	TRBJ2-7	TRBD1	CSASLGDSSYEQYF	TGCAGCGCATCACTGGGGGACAGCTCCTACGAGCAGTACTTC
TRBV25-1	-	TRBJ2-1	TRBD2	CASSTILAGGYNEQFF	TGTGCCAGCAGTACTATTCTAGCGGGAGGTTACAATGAGCAGTTCTTC